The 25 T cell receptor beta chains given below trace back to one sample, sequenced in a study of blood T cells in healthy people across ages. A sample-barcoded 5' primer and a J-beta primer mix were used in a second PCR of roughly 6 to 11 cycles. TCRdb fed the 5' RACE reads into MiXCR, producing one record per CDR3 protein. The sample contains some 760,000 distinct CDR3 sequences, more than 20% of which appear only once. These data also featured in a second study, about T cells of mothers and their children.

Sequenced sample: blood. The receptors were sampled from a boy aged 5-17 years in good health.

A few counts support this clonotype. This CDR3 is CSVVQGQGLSEQYF. The CDR3, as DNA: TGCAGCGTTGTTCAGGGTCAGGGGCTAAGCGAGCAGTACTTC. The chain is built from TRBV29-1 and TRBJ2-7; possibly TRBD1 for D (6 bases). The V gene's germline CDR1 is SQVTM and CDR2 ANQGSEA. The CDR3 has 14 residues. V lost 4 bases, J lost 6 bases, and 19 bases lay in between.

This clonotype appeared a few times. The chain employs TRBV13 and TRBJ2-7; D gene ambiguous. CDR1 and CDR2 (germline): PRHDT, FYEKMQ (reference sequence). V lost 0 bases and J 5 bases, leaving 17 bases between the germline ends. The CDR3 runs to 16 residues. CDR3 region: CASSLGPPPIKDEQYF. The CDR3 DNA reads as TGTGCCAGCAGCTTAGGTCCCCCTCCTATAAAAGACGAGCAGTACTTC. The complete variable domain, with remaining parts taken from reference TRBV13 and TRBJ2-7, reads AAGVIQSPRHLIKEKRETATLKCYPIPRHDTVYWYQQGPGQDPQFLISFYEKMQSDKGSIPDRFSAQQFSDYHSELNMSSLELGDSALYFCASSLGPPPIKDEQYFGPGTRLTVT.

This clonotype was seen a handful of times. CDR3 sequence reads: CASSSKRGYETQYF. In nucleotides, the CDR3 is TGTGCCAGCAGCTCTAAGCGGGGCTATGAGACCCAGTACTTC. The rearrangement joins TRBV2 to TRBJ2-5; 7 nucleotides agree with TRBD2. CDR1 and CDR2 from the germline V gene are SNHLY and FYNNEI. Trimming cost V 6 bases and J 5 bases; bases outside gene matches: 9. There are 14 residues in the CDR3.

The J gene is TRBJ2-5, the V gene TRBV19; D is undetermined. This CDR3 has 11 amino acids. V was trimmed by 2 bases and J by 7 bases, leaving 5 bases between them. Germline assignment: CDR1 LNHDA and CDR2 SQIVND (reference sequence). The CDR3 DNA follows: TGTGCCAGTAGTATACCGGGGACCCAGTACTTC. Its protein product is CASSIPGTQYF.

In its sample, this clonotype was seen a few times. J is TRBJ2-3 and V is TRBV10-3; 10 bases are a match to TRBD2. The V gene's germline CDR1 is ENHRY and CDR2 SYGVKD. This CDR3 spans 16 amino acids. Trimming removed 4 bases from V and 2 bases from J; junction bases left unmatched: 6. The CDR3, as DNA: TGTGCCATCAGTGGTCCTAGCGGGAGTCCCACAGATACGCAGTATTTT. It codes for CAISGPSGSPTDTQYF.

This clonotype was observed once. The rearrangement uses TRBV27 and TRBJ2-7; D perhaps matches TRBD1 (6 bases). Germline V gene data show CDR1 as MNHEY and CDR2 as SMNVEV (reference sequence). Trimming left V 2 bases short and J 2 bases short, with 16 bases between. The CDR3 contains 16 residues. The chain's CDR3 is CASSLTSPTGPYEQYF. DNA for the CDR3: TGTGCCAGCAGTTTAACATCACCGACAGGCCCCTACGAGCAGTACTTC.

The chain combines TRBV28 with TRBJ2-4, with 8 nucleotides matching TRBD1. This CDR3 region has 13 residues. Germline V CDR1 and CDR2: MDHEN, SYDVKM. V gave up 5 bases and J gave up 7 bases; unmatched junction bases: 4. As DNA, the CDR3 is TGTGCCAGCAGTATAAGACAGGGGAACATTCAGTACTTC. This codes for CASSIRQGNIQYF.

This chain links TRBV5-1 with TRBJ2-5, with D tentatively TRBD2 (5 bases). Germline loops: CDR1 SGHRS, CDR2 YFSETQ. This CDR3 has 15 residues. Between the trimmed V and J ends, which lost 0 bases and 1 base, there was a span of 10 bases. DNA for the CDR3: TGCGCCAGCAGCTTGGCCGCGGACTCCCAAGAGACCCAGTACTTC. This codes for CASSLAADSQETQYF.

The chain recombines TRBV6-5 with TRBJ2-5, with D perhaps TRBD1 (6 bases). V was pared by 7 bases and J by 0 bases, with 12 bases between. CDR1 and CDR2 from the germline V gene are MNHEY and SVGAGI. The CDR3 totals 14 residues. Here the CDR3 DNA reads TGTGCCAGCACCTCGTGGACAGACCAAGAGACCCAGTACTTC. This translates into CASTSWTDQETQYF.

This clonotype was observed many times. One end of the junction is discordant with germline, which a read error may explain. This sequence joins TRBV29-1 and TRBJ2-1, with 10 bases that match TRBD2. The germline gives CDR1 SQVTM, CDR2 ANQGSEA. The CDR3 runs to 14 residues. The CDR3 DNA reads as TGCAGCGTGGAAGGGACTAGCGAGTACAATGAGCAGTTCTTC. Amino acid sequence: CSVEGTSEYNEQFF.

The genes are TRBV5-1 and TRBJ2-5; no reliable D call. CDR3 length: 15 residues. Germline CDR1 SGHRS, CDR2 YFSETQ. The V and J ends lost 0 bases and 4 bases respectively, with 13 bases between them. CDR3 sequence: CASSLETPVGETQYF. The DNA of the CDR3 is TGCGCCAGCAGCTTGGAGACCCCAGTAGGAGAGACCCAGTACTTC.

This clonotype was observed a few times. CDR3 coding DNA: TGTGCCAGCAGCTCCACTCGAGGGGTAGAAGCTTTCTTT. It yields the protein CASSSTRGVEAFF. The rearrangement uses TRBV7-3 and TRBJ1-1; maybe TRBD1 (5 bases). The CDR3 is 13 residues long. Looked up from germline, CDR1 is SGHTA and CDR2 is FQGTGA. With 4 bases removed from V and 8 bases from J, the gap between germline ends came to 14 bases.

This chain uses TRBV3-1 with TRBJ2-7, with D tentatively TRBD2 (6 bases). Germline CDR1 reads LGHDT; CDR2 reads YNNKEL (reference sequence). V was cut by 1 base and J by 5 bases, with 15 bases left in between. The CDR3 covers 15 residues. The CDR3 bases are TGTGCCAGCAGCCAAGCAGGACGGGAGCGGAACGAGCAGTACTTC. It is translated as CASSQAGRERNEQYF.

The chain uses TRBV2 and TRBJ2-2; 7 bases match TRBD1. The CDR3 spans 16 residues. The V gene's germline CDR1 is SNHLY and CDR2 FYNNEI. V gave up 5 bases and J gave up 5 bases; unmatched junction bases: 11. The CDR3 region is CASSLRPGQMTGELFF. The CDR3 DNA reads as TGTGCCAGCAGTCTGAGGCCGGGACAGATGACCGGGGAGCTGTTTTTT.

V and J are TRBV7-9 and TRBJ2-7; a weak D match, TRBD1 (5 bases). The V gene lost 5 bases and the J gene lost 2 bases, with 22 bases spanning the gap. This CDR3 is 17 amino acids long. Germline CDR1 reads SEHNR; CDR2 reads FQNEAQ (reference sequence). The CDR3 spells CASSAMVTPTAPYEQYF. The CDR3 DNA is TGTGCCAGCAGCGCCATGGTGACCCCGACAGCCCCCTACGAGCAGTACTTC.

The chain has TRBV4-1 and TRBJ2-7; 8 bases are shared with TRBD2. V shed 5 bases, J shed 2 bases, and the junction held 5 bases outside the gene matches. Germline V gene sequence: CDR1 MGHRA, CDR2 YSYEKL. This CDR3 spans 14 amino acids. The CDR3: CASSIGRETYEQYF. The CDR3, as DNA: TGCGCCAGCAGCATCGGGAGGGAGACCTACGAGCAGTACTTC.

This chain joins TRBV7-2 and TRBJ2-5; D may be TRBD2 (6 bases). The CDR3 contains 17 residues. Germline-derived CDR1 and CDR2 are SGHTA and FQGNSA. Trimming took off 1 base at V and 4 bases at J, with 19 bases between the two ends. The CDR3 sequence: CASSLVPAIGRGETQYF. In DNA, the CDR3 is TGTGCCAGCAGCTTAGTGCCCGCGATCGGGAGAGGAGAGACCCAGTACTTC.

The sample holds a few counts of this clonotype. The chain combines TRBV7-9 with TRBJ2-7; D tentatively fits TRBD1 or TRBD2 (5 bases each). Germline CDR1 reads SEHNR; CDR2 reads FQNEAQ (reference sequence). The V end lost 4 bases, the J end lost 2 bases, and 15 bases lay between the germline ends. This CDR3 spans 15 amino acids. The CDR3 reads CASSSSGVGAYEQYF. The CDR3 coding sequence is TGTGCCAGCAGCTCATCTGGGGTGGGGGCCTACGAGCAGTACTTC. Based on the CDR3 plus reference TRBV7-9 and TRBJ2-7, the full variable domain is DTGVSQNPRHKITKRGQNVTFRCDPISEHNRLYWYRQTLGQGPEFLTYFQNEAQLEKSRLLSDRFSAERPKGSFSTLEIQRTEQGDSAMYLCASSSSGVGAYEQYFGPGTRLTVT.

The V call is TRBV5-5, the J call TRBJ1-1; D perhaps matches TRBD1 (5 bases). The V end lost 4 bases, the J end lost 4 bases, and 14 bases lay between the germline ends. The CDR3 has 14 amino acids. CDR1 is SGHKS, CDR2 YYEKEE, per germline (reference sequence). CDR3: CASSPRGSSTEAFF. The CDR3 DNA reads TGTGCCAGCAGCCCAAGGGGTTCAAGCACTGAAGCTTTCTTT.

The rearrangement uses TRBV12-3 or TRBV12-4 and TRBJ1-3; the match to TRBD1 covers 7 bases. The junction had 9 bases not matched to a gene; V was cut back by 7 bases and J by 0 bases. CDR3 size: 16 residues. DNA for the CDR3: TGTGCCAGCACCAGGACAGGCGCGTTCTCTGGAAACACCATATATTTT. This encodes CASTRTGAFSGNTIYF.

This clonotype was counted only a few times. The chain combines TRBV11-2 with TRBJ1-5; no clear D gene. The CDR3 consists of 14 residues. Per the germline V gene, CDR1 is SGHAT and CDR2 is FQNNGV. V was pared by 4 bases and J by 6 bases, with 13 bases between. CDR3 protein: CASSSGVGVQPQHF. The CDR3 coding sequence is TGTGCCAGCAGCTCCGGCGTTGGGGTTCAGCCCCAGCATTTT. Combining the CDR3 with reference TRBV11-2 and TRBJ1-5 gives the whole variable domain EAGVAQSPRYKIIEKRQSVAFWCNPISGHATLYWYQQILGQGPKLLIQFQNNGVVDDSQLPKDRFSAERLKGVDSTLKIQPAKLEDSAVYLCASSSGVGVQPQHFGDGTRLSIL.

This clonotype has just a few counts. CDR3 sequence reads: CASSFRDPLGEQFF. CDR3 in DNA: TGTGCCAGCAGTTTCCGGGACCCGTTAGGAGAGCAGTTCTTC. The chain employs TRBV3-1 and TRBJ2-1; D may match TRBD1 or TRBD2 (5 bases each). The germline V and J ends were trimmed by 6 bases and 10 bases, with 19 bases remaining between them. The CDR3 is 14 amino acids. Germline V gene data show CDR1 as LGHDT and CDR2 as YNNKEL (reference sequence).

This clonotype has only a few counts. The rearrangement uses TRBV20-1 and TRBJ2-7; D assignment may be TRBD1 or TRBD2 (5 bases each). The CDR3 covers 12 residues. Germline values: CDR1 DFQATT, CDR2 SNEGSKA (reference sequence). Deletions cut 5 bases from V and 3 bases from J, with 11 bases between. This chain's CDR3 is CSAGPRGYEQYF. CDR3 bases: TGCAGTGCTGGTCCGAGGGGCTACGAGCAGTACTTC.

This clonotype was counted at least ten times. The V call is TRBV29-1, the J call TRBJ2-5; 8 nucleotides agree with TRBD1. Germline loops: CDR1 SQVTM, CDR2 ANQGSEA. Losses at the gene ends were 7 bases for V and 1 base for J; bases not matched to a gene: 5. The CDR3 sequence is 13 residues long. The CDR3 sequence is CSALQGGQETQYF. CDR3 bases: TGCAGCGCCTTACAGGGGGGCCAAGAGACCCAGTACTTC.

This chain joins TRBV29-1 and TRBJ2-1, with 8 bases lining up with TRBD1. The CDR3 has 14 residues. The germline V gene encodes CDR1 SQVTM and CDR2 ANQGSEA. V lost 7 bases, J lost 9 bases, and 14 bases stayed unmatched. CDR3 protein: CSGEDREVRSEQFF. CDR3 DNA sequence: TGCAGCGGAGAGGACAGGGAAGTTCGGAGTGAGCAGTTCTTC.